The clone carrying this T cell receptor beta chain has only a few counts. The CDR3 contains 17 residues. V lost 0 bases and J lost 3, with 17 bases in between. The germline CDR1 and CDR2 sequences are SGHRS and YFSETQ. These data belong to a study of blood T cell repertoires in COVID-19. Study overall: T cells, B-cell-depleted T cells, or PBMCs supplied cDNA or gDNA.

In the study's own analysis: It was from reference gene primer amplification that nucleated cell counts were estimated. Profiling relied on immunoSEQ multiplex PCR, and the TCRdb table lists in-frame clones only, not all of them. The DNA was the basis for D and trimming; V, J and clone size are from that table. The sample has fewer than 120,000 clones; about three quarters are singletons. The chain carries TRBV5-1 and TRBJ2-3; D perhaps matches TRBD1 (6 bases). Sequenced input: peripheral blood. The clonotype was recovered from a woman of 80 years or more with active or convalescent COVID-19. The CDR3 DNA follows: TGCGCCAGCAGCTTGGTGCCCTCTGGGGGCCGGACAGATACGCAGTATTTT. Its translation is CASSLVPSGGRTDTQYF. The full variable domain, rest sourced from reference TRBV5-1 and TRBJ2-3, is KAGVTQTPRYLIKTRGQQVTLSCSPISGHRSVSWYQQTPGQGLQFLFEYFSETQRNKGNFPGRFSGRQFSNSRSEMNVSTLELGDSALYLCASSLVPSGGRTDTQYFGPGTRLTVL.